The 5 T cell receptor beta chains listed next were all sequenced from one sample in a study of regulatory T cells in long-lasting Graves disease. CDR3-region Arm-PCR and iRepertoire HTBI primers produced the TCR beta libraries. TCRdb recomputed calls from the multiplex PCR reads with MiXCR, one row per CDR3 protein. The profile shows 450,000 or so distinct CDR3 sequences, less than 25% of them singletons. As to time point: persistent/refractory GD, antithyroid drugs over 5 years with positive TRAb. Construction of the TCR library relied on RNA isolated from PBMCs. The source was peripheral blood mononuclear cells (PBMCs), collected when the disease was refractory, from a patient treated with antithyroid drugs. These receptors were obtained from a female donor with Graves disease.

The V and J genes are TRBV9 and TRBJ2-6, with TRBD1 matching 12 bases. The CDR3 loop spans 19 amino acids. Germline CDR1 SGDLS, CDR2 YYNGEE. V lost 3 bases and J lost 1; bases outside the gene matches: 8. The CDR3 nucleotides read TGTGCCAGCAGCGGAACCGGGACAGGGGGCGCTTCTGGGGCCAACGTCCTGACTTTC. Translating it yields CASSGTGTGGASGANVLTF.

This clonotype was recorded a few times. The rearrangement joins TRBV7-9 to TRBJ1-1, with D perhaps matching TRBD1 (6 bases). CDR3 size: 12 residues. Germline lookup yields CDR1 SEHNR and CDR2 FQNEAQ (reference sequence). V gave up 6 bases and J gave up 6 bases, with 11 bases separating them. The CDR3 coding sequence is TGTGCCAGCAGACTCACAGGGTCTGAAGCTTTCTTT. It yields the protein CASRLTGSEAFF.

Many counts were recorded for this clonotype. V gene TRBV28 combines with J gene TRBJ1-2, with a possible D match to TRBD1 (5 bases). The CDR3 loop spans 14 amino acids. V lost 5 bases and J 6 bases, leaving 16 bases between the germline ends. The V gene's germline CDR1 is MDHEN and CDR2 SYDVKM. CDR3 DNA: TGTGCCAGCAGTCCCCCCTGGGGGGTGGATGGCTACACCTTC. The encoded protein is CASSPPWGVDGYTF.

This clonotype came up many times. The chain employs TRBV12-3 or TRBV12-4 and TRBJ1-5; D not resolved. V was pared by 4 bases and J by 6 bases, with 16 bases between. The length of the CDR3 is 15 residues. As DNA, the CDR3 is TGTGCCAGCAGTTACGACATCGCTCGGGGTCAGCCCCAGCATTTT. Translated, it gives CASSYDIARGQPQHF.

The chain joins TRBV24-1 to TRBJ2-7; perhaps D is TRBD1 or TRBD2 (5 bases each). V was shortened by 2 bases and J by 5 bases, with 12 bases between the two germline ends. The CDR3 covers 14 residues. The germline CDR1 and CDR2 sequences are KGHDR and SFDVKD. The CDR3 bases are TGTGCCACCAGTGATTCCGGGACCCTCCACGAGCAGTACTTC. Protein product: CATSDSGTLHEQYF.